This TCR beta chain is from a study of T-cell reconstitution after alpha-beta-depleted transplantation in children (dated by TCRdb to 2016 to 2017). As for the study more broadly: The study quantitatively tracked T-cell immune reconstitution after TCRalphabeta/CD19-depleted allogeneic hematopoietic cell transplantation in children using TCR repertoire profiling.

Including cysteine and phenylalanine, the CDR3 has 12 amino acids. Only CDR3 DNA remains: 36 bases, in frame from the first base. The germline V gene yields SGHAT for CDR1 and FQNNGV for CDR2. Trimming takes 3 bases from V and 7 bases from J, and the germline ends sit 7 bases apart. This clonotype was seen only a few times. The antigen it recognizes is unknown. Base qualities are missing; no much larger clone stands one base away. Libraries were constructed by PCR. These reads were obtained on an Illumina HiSeq 2500. TCR libraries were prepared with molecular barcoding, using unique molecular identifiers to normalize TCRbeta repertoire quantification. The public reads were reprocessed in TCRdb via fastp at Q25 and MiXCR, keeping in-frame beta chains. When rows share a CDR3 protein, they turn into one entry using the most common DNA and genes. The sample table contains some 530,000 distinct CDR3 sequences; only one count was recorded for about an eighth of them. The biggest ten clones account for under 7% of the sample.

The TCR originated in a human donor who donated a stem cell graft to a child with combined immunodeficiency. The chain couples TRBV11-2 to TRBJ2-1, with the D gene not confidently named. This specimen consisted of PBMCs from the stem cell graft donor, obtained from the stem cell graft. CDR3 sequence: CASSFYANEQFF. The DNA sequence is as follows: TGTGCCAGCAGCTTTTACGCTAATGAGCAGTTCTTC.